The clone carrying this T cell receptor (beta chain) came up a few times. Its antigen is as yet unknown. The data stem from a study of blood T cells in healthy people across ages. Then a second PCR, running about 7 to 11 cycles, was carried out with a sample-barcoded 5' primer and a J-beta primer mix. A 12-random-nucleotide template-switch adaptor tagged each cDNA molecule. TCRdb itself ran the 5' RACE reads through MiXCR, one entry per CDR3 protein. The data contain about 730,000 distinct CDR3 sequences, roughly 41% of them singletons. The CDR3 runs to 16 residues. J gave up 3 bases and V 5 bases, and 5 bases lay outside the gene matches. Notes on the study in general: Observed TCR beta diversity per million T cells went down as age went up. This fall followed a roughly linear course with age. Nothing was known about donor CMV status, and this possibly confounded expanded clonotype changes.

The source of this sequence is a woman aged 55-69 years in good health. Sequenced material: blood. This sequence joins TRBV12-3 or TRBV12-4 and TRBJ1-6; 9 nucleotides align to TRBD1. The CDR3 spells CASSKPGQGYNSPLHF. Written as DNA, the CDR3 is TGTGCCAGCAGTAAACCGGGACAGGGCTATAATTCACCCCTCCACTTT.